Listed below are T cell receptor beta chains from one sample, sequenced in a study of cytotoxic CD8 clonotypes in ibrutinib-treated CLL. The protocol was immunoSEQ multiplex PCR, while the TCRdb copy is restricted to in-frame clones and leaves out a portion. The profile shows roughly 250,000 clones, less than 75% of them singletons. This sample comprised PBMCs, obtained after 24 months of ibrutinib treatment. Receptors were obtained from a human donor with chronic lymphocytic leukemia. CDR3s include the opening cysteine and the closing phenylalanine or tryptophan. A D gene is named only where the DNA matches it firmly. Clone sizes are given selectively: once, few, many, or a class where the clone is expanded.

D	size	V	J	DNA	CDR3
NA	NA	TRBV30	TRBJ2-3	TGTGCCTGGAGTCCGTACTCTAGCACAGATACGCAGTATTTT	CAWSPYSSTDTQYF
NA	NA	TRBV6-5	TRBJ2-1	TGTGCCAGCAGTCTTTTAGGGGCCTACAATGAGCAGTTCTTC	CASSLLGAYNEQFF
NA	few	TRBV6-5	TRBJ1-3	TGTGCCAGCAGTCGGACCAGCTCTGGAAACACCATATATTTT	CASSRTSSGNTIYF
NA	NA	TRBV9	TRBJ2-7	TGTGCCAGCGGGAAGGGGGGGAGGCTATCCCCCTACGAGCAGTACTTC	CASGKGGRLSPYEQYF
NA	NA	TRBV10-3	TRBJ1-1	TGTGCCATCAGTGAGGGAATAGAAGCTTTCTTT	CAISEGIEAFF
NA	NA	TRBV7-3	TRBJ2-7	TGTGCCAGCAGCTCCCGAGGCGCCTGGGCGGGTGAGGTTTACGAGCAGTACTTC	CASSSRGAWAGEVYEQYF
NA	NA	TRBV27	TRBJ1-1	TGTGCCAGCAGTAAGGGGGGGGTTGGGGGGCCAGCTTTCTTT	CASSKGGVGGPAFF
TRBD1	few	TRBV29-1	TRBJ2-7	TGCAGCGTTGAAGGGGCGGAACAGGGGGCCGACGAGCAGTACTTC	CSVEGAEQGADEQYF
TRBD2	NA	TRBV2	TRBJ2-5	TGTGCCAGCAGTGAACAGGGACTAGCACGAGAGACCCAGTACTTC	CASSEQGLARETQYF
NA	NA	TRBV28	TRBJ1-5	TGTGCCAGCACTCCCCGACGGAACAATCAGCCCCAGCATTTT	CASTPRRNNQPQHF
TRBD2	NA	TRBV28	TRBJ2-7	TGTGCCAGCAGTTTGTGGACTAGCGGGAGGTCCTACGAGCAGTACTTC	CASSLWTSGRSYEQYF
NA	NA	TRBV27	TRBJ2-7	TGTGCCAGCAGTCCACTAAGAGGGAGCAGCTACGAGCAGTACTTC	CASSPLRGSSYEQYF
TRBD1	few	TRBV29-1	TRBJ2-7	TGCAGCGTGGAAGGGGACAGGGACCACGAGCAGTACTTC	CSVEGDRDHEQYF
NA	NA	TRBV18	TRBJ2-1	TGTGCCAGCTCACCACCGGACTACCACAATGAGCAGTTCTTC	CASSPPDYHNEQFF
NA	NA	TRBV28	TRBJ2-3	TGTGCCAGCAGTTCGATGACAGTTCCAGATACGCAGTATTTT	CASSSMTVPDTQYF
NA	NA	TRBV7-9	TRBJ1-4	TGTGCCAGCAGCCCGGCCCTCAGAAAGGGGAGGGAAAAACTGTTTTTT	CASSPALRKGREKLFF
NA	NA	TRBV28	TRBJ2-5	TGTGCCAGCAGTTTCGTAAGGACGGAGACCCAGTACTTC	CASSFVRTETQYF
NA	few	TRBV5-5	TRBJ2-7	TGTGCCAGCAGCCGGACTGACTCCGGGAGTTACGAGCAGTACTTC	CASSRTDSGSYEQYF
TRBD1	few	TRBV7-9	TRBJ1-1	TGTGCCAGCAGCTTAGGGACAGGGACTGAAGCTTTCTTT	CASSLGTGTEAFF
TRBD1	NA	TRBV4-3	TRBJ2-7	TGCGCCAGCAGCCAGGCGGAGACAGGGGACGGCTACTACGAGCAGTACTTC	CASSQAETGDGYYEQYF
NA	NA	TRBV5-1	TRBJ2-3	TGCGCCAGCAGCTTGGGCGGGATGGGCACAGATACGCAGTATTTT	CASSLGGMGTDTQYF
NA	NA	TRBV7-9	TRBJ2-7	TGTGCCAGCAGCCCGGACCCCTTACTGCCCGAGCAGTACTTC	CASSPDPLLPEQYF
NA	many	TRBV29-1	TRBJ1-2	TGCAGCGTTGAAACGGGGGCCGGTGGCTACACCTTC	CSVETGAGGYTF
NA	NA	TRBV2	TRBJ2-7	TGTGCCAGCAGTGAGCCTGGGGGGCTGAGGGAGCAGTACTTC	CASSEPGGLREQYF
NA	NA	TRBV7-2	TRBJ1-4	TGTGCCAGCAGCTTCGGGGGGGTTGGTGAAAAACTGTTTTTT	CASSFGGVGEKLFF
TRBD1	once	TRBV5-1	TRBJ2-5	TGCGCCAGCAGCTTCGGACAGGGGGCGGAGGAGACCCAGTACTTC	CASSFGQGAEETQYF
TRBD2	NA	TRBV7-8	TRBJ2-1	TGTGCCAGCAGCTTAGGCACTAGCGGACTTTACAATGAGCAGTTCTTC	CASSLGTSGLYNEQFF
NA	NA	TRBV4-1	TRBJ1-2	TGCGCCAGCAGCCAAGGAGAAAGTTCTCGCTATGGCTACACCTTC	CASSQGESSRYGYTF